The 21 T cell receptor beta chains listed next were all sequenced from one sample in a study of CD8 T cells in Susac syndrome. About 0.45 to 1 ug RNA was reverse transcribed with random hexamers. TCRdb recomputed calls from the immunoSEQ multiplex PCR reads with MiXCR, one row per CDR3 protein. The table lists 210,000 or so distinct CDR3 sequences, about 94% of them singletons. The sequenced sample consisted of CD4+ T cells from PBMCs. The receptors shown here come from a human donor with Susac syndrome.

The gene calls are TRBV6-1 and TRBJ2-7; tentatively, D is TRBD1 (6 bases). The CDR3 is 15 residues long. V was clipped by 2 bases and J by 2 bases, with 13 bases between them. CDR1 MNHNS and CDR2 SASEGT come from the germline V gene. The CDR3 region is CASSERWTATYEQYF. In DNA form, the CDR3 reads TGTGCCAGCAGTGAACGATGGACAGCCACCTACGAGCAGTACTTC.

CDR3 nucleotide sequence: TGTGCCACCAGTGGGCGCGGCCAAGAGACCCAGTACTTC. It yields the protein CATSGRGQETQYF. The gene calls are TRBV24-1 and TRBJ2-5; no reliable D call. This CDR3 region has 13 residues. Per germline, CDR1 KGHDR and CDR2 SFDVKD. Trimming cost V 5 bases and J 1 base, with 7 bases left between them.

The V gene is TRBV5-1, the J gene TRBJ2-3; D possibly corresponds to TRBD2 (5 bases). The CDR3 totals 12 residues. V dropped 4 bases and J dropped 3 bases, with 6 bases sitting between them. Germline lookup yields CDR1 SGHRS and CDR2 YFSETQ. The CDR3 here is CASSTGTDTQYF. For the CDR3, the DNA is TGCGCCAGCAGCACGGGAACAGATACGCAGTATTTT.

The chain combines TRBV25-1 with TRBJ1-6; D call uncertain. V was pared by 1 base and J by 5 bases, with 21 bases between. Per the germline V gene, CDR1 is MGHDK and CDR2 is SYGVNS. This CDR3 is 19 amino acids long. CDR3 region: CASSESYPIGKGNNSPLHF. The CDR3 DNA is TGTGCCAGCAGTGAATCCTACCCCATTGGAAAGGGAAATAATTCACCCCTCCACTTT. Using reference TRBV25-1 and TRBJ1-6 for the parts outside the CDR3, the full variable domain is EADIYQTPRYLVIGTGKKITLECSQTMGHDKMYWYQQDPGMELHLIHYSYGVNSTEKGDLSSESTVSRIRTEHFPLTLESARPSHTSQYLCASSESYPIGKGNNSPLHFGNGTRLTVT.

V gene TRBV20-1 combines with J gene TRBJ2-5; D call uncertain. Germline CDR1 DFQATT, CDR2 SNEGSKA (reference sequence). Trimming pared 3 bases from V and 5 bases from J, leaving 19 bases between. This CDR3 region has 15 residues. CDR3 nucleotide sequence: TGCAGTGCTAGGGACCTTGGAACTATAGGGGAGACCCAGTACTTC. Amino acids: CSARDLGTIGETQYF.

As concerns this clonotype: The germline gene is not matched at one end of the junction; a read error may be the cause. This chain uses TRBV6-1 with TRBJ2-7; D may match TRBD1 or TRBD2 (5 bases each). Per germline, CDR1 MNHNS and CDR2 SASEGT. The CDR3 runs to 12 residues. CDR3 in amino acids: CASSASRDRGSF. CDR3 bases: TGTGCCAGCAGTGCGTCCCGGGACCGAGGATCCTTC.

The V gene is TRBV20-1, the J gene TRBJ1-5, with D unclear. CDR3 length equals 13 residues. The germline gives CDR1 DFQATT, CDR2 SNEGSKA (reference sequence). V was shortened by 2 bases and J by 5 bases, with 10 bases between the two germline ends. This chain's CDR3 is CSARIGLDQPQHF. Written as DNA, the CDR3 is TGCAGTGCTAGAATTGGGCTGGATCAGCCCCAGCATTTT.

This chain uses TRBV7-9 with TRBJ1-2, with TRBD1 matching over 9 bases. There are 14 residues in the CDR3. Trimming removed 3 bases from V and 8 bases from J; junction bases left unmatched: 7. Per the germline V gene, CDR1 is SEHNR and CDR2 is FQNEAQ (reference sequence). The CDR3 reads CASSFNTGGRGYTF. CDR3 coding DNA: TGTGCCAGCAGCTTCAACACAGGGGGCCGGGGCTACACCTTC.

V gene TRBV12-3 or TRBV12-4 combines with J gene TRBJ1-2, with D unresolved. The CDR3 is 12 residues long. V lost 0 bases and J 4 bases, leaving 3 bases between the germline ends. The CDR3 sequence: CASSLALYGYTF. The CDR3, as DNA: TGTGCCAGCAGTTTAGCGCTCTATGGCTACACCTTC.

The V and J genes are TRBV12-3 or TRBV12-4 and TRBJ2-1; 11 bases map to TRBD1. J lost 4 bases, V lost 5 bases, and 7 bases had no gene match. This CDR3 contains 16 residues. The CDR3 DNA reads as TGTGCCAGCAGTCCCGGGACAGGGGGAAGATACAATGAGCAGTTCTTC. Translation gives CASSPGTGGRYNEQFF.

V usage is TRBV30 and J usage is TRBJ1-4, with 7 bases lining up with TRBD1. Germline assignment: CDR1 GTSNPN and CDR2 SVGIG (reference sequence). The CDR3 loop spans 15 amino acids. The V and J ends lost 1 base and 8 bases, in that order; junction bases with no gene match: 10. The CDR3 spells CAWSAIQGNGEKLFF. Here the CDR3 DNA reads TGTGCCTGGAGTGCTATACAGGGGAACGGGGAAAAACTGTTTTTT.

The chain carries TRBV28 and TRBJ2-7, with D hard to call. Germline CDR1 MDHEN, CDR2 SYDVKM. The CDR3 is made up of 11 amino acids. The V and J ends lost 3 bases and 10 bases respectively, with 10 bases between them. In DNA, the CDR3 is TGTGCCAGCAGTTTTCGGTCAGAACAGTACTTC. Protein: CASSFRSEQYF.

V usage is TRBV29-1 and J usage is TRBJ2-5, with D possibly TRBD2 on 6 matching bases. Germline lookup yields CDR1 SQVTM and CDR2 ANQGSEA. The CDR3 totals 12 residues. With 7 bases removed from V and 2 bases from J, the gap between germline ends came to 11 bases. The CDR3 DNA sequence: TGCAGCGCAGGTGGACTACAAGAGACCCAGTACTTC. It yields the protein CSAGGLQETQYF.

V usage is TRBV30 and J usage is TRBJ2-3, with TRBD1 identical over 7 bases. CDR1 and CDR2 from the germline V gene are GTSNPN and SVGIG (reference sequence). J gave up 3 bases and V 3 bases, and 3 bases lay outside the gene matches. The CDR3 extends over 13 amino acids. The CDR3 region has the DNA TGTGCCTGGAGCACAGGGGAGACAGATACGCAGTATTTT. Translating gives CAWSTGETDTQYF.

The CDR3 is CASNSGPYGYTF. CDR3 DNA sequence: TGTGCCAGCAACTCCGGGCCCTATGGCTACACCTTC. The V and J genes are TRBV6-2 or TRBV6-3 and TRBJ1-2; D gene unclear. The germline gives CDR1 MNHEY, CDR2 SVGEGT. V was shortened by 7 bases and J by 4 bases, with 10 bases between the two germline ends. The CDR3 covers 12 residues.

The V call is TRBV5-4, the J call TRBJ2-2, with TRBD1 identical over 9 bases. Germline trimming cut 5 bases from V and 7 bases from J; bases unmatched to any gene: 6. This CDR3 region has 14 residues. Germline-derived CDR1 and CDR2 are SGHNT and YYREEE (reference sequence). The CDR3: CASSRDREIGELFF. CDR3 coding DNA: TGTGCCAGCAGTAGGGACAGGGAAATCGGGGAGCTGTTTTTT.

J is TRBJ2-3 and V is TRBV11-2; weak D call: TRBD1 (5 bases). V shed 2 bases and J shed 2 bases, with 8 bases lying between them. The CDR3 is made up of 14 amino acids. The germline V gene encodes CDR1 SGHAT and CDR2 FQNNGV. The CDR3 bases are TGTGCCAGCAGCTTACAGGGTTACACAGATACGCAGTATTTT. Translating it yields CASSLQGYTDTQYF.

The V call is TRBV7-9, the J call TRBJ2-2; D gene uncertain. This CDR3 comprises 14 residues. V was clipped by 2 bases and J by 3 bases, with 7 bases between them. Germline V gives CDR1 SEHNR, CDR2 FQNEAQ (reference sequence). The DNA of the CDR3 is TGTGCCAGCAGCTTACGGTCAGACACCGGGGAGCTGTTTTTT. Translating gives CASSLRSDTGELFF.

Here the CDR3 reads CASSPQTGRGEQYF. In nucleotides, the CDR3 is TGTGCCAGCAGTCCCCAGACTGGCAGGGGCGAGCAGTACTTC. This chain connects TRBV2 to TRBJ2-7; D perhaps matches TRBD1 (6 bases). The CDR3 sequence is 14 residues long. Germline lookup yields CDR1 SNHLY and CDR2 FYNNEI. V dropped 5 bases and J dropped 6 bases, with 17 bases sitting between them.

The chain employs TRBV10-3 and TRBJ2-1, with TRBD1 matching 8 bases. The trim removed 5 bases at V and 8 bases at J, leaving 17 bases unmatched. CDR3 length: 17 residues. Germline CDR1 reads ENHRY; CDR2 reads SYGVKD. CDR3 coding DNA: TGTGCCATCAGTTCAATAGAAAGGCCAGGGGGCACACATGAGCAGTTCTTC. Translated: CAISSIERPGGTHEQFF.

The chain has TRBV20-1 and TRBJ1-2, with D hard to call. The V gene lost 6 bases and the J gene lost 8 bases, with 13 bases spanning the gap. Per the germline V gene, CDR1 is DFQATT and CDR2 is SNEGSKA (reference sequence). This CDR3 comprises 11 residues. CDR3: CSAIREDGYTF. The CDR3 DNA sequence: TGCAGTGCCATTAGGGAGGACGGCTACACCTTC.